What follows is one TCR beta chain and its context. Its antigen is unknown. No base quality values were provided; no much bigger clone lies one nucleotide off. This sample is part of a study of blood T cell repertoires in COVID-19 (dated by TCRdb to the early 2020s). For the wider study: Samples covering the acute and convalescent phases of COVID-19 were provided by collaborators in the United States, Italy and Spain. The sample metadata nearly always contained a de-identified subject ID, COVID-19 status, age in years and sex. The material from the prospective study consisted of cDNA or gDNA derived from T cells, B-cell-depleted T cells, or PBMCs. The dataset comprised deeply sampled blood TCRbeta repertoires from subjects exposed to, actively infected with, or recovered from COVID-19. The samples were drawn from two sources: the first 160 participants of the ongoing ImmuneRACE study, and over 950 subjects contributed by 6 global collaborators. A freely available public database, intended as a resource for researchers studying the immune response to SARS-CoV-2, is where the repertoires were released. Where available, HLA class I and class II types were taken from metadata supplied by the sample provider and were not determined by assay-based typing.

Here V drops 6 bases and J drops 0 bases, and the junction holds 3 bases not matched to any gene. CDR1 and CDR2 are read off the germline V gene as SNHLY and FYNNEI. The CDR3 runs 15 amino acids, cysteine and phenylalanine included. Here the CDR3 DNA is all that survives: 45 bases in frame from base 1. The immunoSEQ Assay, a bias-controlled multiplex PCR, was used to amplify TCRbeta CDR3 regions from genomic DNA. The paper's data handling went like this. Nucleated cell counts per sample were estimated from amplification of reference gene primers within the assay. To quantify the absolute abundance of each unique TCRbeta CDR3 rearrangement, sequence reads were collapsed and filtered. Productive Simpson clonality was computed per sample as the square root of Simpson's diversity index over productive rearrangements. TCRdb carries this immuneACCESS record with in-frame sequences only. Its versions omit some clonotypes, under half of them owing to an unresolved V gene in the studies checked, with the rest unexplained. That table furnishes V, J and clone size, whereas the DNA furnished D and trimming. The sample table lists about 130,000 clones, about 79% of them with a count of one. The ten biggest clones cover 35% to 40% of the sample.

What the study reported, not specific to this receptor: How much clinical and demographic metadata was included differed by source and by participant, and the metadata was provided uncurated.

Whole blood was collected in K2EDTA tubes by collaborating institutions according to the institutions' own protocols. Collaborator samples were shipped for TCRbeta analysis as frozen whole blood, isolated PBMCs, or DNA extracted from either sample type. The receptor chain draws on TRBV2 and TRBJ2-4; the junction holds 9 bases that match TRBD1. Source material: peripheral blood. The clonotype originates from a man aged 40-50 years with active or convalescent COVID-19. The CDR3 region reads CASRLGQGAKNIQYF. The sequenced DNA is TGTGCCAGCAGATTGGGACAGGGAGCCAAAAACATTCAGTACTTC.